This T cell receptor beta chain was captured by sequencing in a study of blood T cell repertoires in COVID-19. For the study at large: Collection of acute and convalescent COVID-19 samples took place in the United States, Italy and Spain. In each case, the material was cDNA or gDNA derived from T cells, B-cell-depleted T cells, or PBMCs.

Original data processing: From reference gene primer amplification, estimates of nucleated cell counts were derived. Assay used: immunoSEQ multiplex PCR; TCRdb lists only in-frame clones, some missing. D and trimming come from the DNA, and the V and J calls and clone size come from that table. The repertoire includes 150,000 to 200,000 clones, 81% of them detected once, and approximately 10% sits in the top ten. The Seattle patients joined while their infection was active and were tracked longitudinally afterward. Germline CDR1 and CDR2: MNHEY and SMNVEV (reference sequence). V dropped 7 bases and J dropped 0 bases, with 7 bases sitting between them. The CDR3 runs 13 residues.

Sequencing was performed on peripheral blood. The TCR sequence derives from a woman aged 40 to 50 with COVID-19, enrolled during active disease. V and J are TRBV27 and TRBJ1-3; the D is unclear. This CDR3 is CASMSLSGNTIYF. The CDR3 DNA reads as TGTGCCAGCATGTCACTCTCTGGAAACACCATATATTTT.